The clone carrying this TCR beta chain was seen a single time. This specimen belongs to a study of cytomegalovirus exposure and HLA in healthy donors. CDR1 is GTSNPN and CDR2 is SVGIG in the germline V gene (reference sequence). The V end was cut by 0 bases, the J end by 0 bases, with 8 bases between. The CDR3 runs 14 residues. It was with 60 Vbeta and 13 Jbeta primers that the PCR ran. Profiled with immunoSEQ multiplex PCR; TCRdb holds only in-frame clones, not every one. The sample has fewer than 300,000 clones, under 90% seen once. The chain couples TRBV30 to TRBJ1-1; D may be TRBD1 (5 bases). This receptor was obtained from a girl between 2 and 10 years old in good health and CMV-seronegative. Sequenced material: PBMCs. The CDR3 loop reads CAWSVGQMNTEAFF. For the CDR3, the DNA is TGTGCCTGGAGTGTGGGGCAGATGAACACTGAAGCTTTCTTT. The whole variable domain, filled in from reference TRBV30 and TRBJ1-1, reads SQTIHQWPATLVQPVGSPLSLECTVEGTSNPNLYWYRQAAGRGLQLLFYSVGIGQISSEVPQNLSASRPQDRQFILSSKKLLLSDSGFYLCAWSVGQMNTEAFFGQGTRLTVV.